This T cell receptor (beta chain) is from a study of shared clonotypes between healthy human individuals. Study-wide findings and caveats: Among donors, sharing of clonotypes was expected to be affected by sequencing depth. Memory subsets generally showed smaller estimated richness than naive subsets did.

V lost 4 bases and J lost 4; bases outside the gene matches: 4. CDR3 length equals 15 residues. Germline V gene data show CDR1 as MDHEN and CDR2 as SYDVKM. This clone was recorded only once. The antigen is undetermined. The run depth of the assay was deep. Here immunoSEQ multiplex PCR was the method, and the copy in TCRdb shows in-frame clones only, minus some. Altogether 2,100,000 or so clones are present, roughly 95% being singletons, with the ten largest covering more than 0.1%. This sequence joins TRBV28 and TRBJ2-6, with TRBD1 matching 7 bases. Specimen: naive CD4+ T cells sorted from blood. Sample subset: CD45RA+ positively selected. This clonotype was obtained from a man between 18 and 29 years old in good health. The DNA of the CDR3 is TGTGCCAGCAGTTCCACAGGGGTAGGGGCCAACGTCCTGACTTTC. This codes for CASSSTGVGANVLTF.